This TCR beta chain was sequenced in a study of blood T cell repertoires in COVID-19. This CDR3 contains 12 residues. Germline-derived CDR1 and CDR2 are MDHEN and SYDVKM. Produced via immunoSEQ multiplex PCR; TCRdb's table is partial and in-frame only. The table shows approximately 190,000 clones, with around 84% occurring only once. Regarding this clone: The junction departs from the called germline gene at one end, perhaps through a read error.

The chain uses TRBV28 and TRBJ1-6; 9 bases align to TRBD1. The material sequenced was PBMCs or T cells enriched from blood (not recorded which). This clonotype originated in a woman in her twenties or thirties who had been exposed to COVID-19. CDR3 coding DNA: TGTGCCAGCAGTTCAACCGGGACAGGGCTCGCCTTT. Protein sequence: CASSSTGTGLAF.